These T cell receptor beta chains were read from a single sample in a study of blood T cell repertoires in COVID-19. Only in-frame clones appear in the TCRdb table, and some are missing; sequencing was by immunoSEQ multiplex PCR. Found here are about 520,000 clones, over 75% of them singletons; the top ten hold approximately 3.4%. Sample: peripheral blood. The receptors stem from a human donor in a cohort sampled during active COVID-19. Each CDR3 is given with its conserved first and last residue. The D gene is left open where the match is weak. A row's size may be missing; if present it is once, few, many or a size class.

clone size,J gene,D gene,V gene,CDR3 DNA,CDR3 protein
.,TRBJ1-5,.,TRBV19,TGTGCCAGTAGTATAGATTTGGACAGAGGGGGTCAGCCCCAGCATTTT,CASSIDLDRGGQPQHF
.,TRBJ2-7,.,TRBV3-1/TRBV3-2,TGTGCCAGCAGCCAGGTAAGCGGGACAAGATTCTACGAGCAGTACTTC,CASSQVSGTRFYEQYF
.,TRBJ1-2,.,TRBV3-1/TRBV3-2,TGTGCCAGCAGCCTAACCAAAGCAGGTCATGGCTACACCTTC,CASSLTKAGHGYTF
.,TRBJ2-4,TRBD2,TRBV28,TGTGCCAGCAGTTTCTTGGCGGGAGGGAACGGGAACATTCAGTACTTC,CASSFLAGGNGNIQYF
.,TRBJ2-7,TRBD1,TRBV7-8,TGTGCCAGCAGCCCCGATCCTCGGGACAGGGGGCAGTACTTC,CASSPDPRDRGQYF
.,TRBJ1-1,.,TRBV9,TGTGCCAGCAGCGGGACACCCAACACTGAAGCTTTCTTT,CASSGTPNTEAFF
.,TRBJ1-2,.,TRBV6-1,TGTGCCAGCAGTGAAGGGCAGGCCGGGAGCGGCTACACCTTC,CASSEGQAGSGYTF
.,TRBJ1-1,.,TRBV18,TGTGCCAGCTCATTGAGAGTGATGGTCGGGGACACGAACGCTGAAGCTTTCTTT,CASSLRVMVGDTNAEAFF
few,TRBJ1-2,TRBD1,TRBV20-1,TGCAGTGCTCGTGAAACAGGGGGTTCGTATGGCTACACCTTC,CSARETGGSYGYTF
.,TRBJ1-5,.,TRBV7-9,TGTGCCAGCAGCTTAGGGTGGGAGAATCAGCCCCAGCATTTT,CASSLGWENQPQHF
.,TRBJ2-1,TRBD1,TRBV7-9,TGTGCCAGCAGCCGTCACTCGGGACAGAGCTCCTACAATGAGCAGTTCTTC,CASSRHSGQSSYNEQFF
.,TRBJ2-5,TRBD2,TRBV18,TGTGCCAGCTCAGAAACCGGGACTATAGAGACCCAGTACTTC,CASSETGTIETQYF
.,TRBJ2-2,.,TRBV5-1,TGCGCCAGCAGCTTGGTAGGATGGAGCGGGAACACCGGGGAGCTGTTTTTT,CASSLVGWSGNTGELFF
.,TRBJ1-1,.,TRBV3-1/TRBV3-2,TGTGCCAGCAGCCAAGAATTTCGGAACACTGAAGCTTTCTTT,CASSQEFRNTEAFF
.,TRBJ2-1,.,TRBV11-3,TGTGCCAGCAGCTTAGACGCCAGGGGCTACAATGAGCAGTTCTTC,CASSLDARGYNEQFF
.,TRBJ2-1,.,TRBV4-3,TGCGCCAGCAGCCCAATGAGAGGTAATAGCGGCTACAATGAGCAGTTCTTC,CASSPMRGNSGYNEQFF
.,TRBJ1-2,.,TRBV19,TGTGCCAGTAGTATGGTAGGGGTGAACTATGGCTACACCTTC,CASSMVGVNYGYTF
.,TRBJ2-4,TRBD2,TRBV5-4,TGTGCCAGCAGCTTGTGGGGGGGAAACATTCAGTACTTC,CASSLWGGNIQYF
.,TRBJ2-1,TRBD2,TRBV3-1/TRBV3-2,TGTGCCAGCAGCCAAGAAGGGACTAGCGGTAGCAATGAGCAGTTCTTC,CASSQEGTSGSNEQFF
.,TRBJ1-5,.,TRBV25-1,TGTGCCAGCAGTTCTACAGGGAATCAGCCCCAGCATTTT,CASSSTGNQPQHF
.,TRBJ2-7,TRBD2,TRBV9,TGTGCCAGCAGCGTTACCGGGACGGGAGGCTACGAGCAGTACTTC,CASSVTGTGGYEQYF